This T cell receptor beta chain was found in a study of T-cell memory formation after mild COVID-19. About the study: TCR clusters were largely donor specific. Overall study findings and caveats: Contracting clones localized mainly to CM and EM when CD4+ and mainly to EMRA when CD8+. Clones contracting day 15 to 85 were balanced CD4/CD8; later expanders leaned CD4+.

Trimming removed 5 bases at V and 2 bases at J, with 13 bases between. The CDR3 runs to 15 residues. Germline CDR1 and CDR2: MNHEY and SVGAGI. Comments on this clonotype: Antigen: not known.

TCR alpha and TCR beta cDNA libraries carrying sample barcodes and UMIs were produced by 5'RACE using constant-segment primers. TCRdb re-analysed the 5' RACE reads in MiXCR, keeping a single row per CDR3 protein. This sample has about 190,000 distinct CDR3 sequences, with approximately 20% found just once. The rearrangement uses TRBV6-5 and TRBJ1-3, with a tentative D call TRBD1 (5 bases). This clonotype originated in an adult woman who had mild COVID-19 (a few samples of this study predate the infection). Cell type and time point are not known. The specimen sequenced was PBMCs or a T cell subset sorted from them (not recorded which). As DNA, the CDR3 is TGTGCCAGCAGTCCAGGGTGGGAAACTGGAAACACCATATATTTT. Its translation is CASSPGWETGNTIYF.